This T cell receptor beta chain was documented in a study of cytomegalovirus exposure and HLA in healthy donors. Study summary: Prior work identified under 130 million unique TCR beta sequences in around 170 million T cells. Genotyping of 398 donors showed that around 86% belonged to the Caucasian-associated ancestry cluster.

The V gene lost 11 bases and the J gene lost 0 bases, with 13 bases spanning the gap. Germline V CDR1 and CDR2: ENHRY, SYGVKD. The CDR3 extends over 14 amino acids. Overall study results and limits: Several V segments, TRBV6-2 and TRBV6-3 among them, could not be told apart and were dropped. In a later analysis, across HLA loci, associated TCR counts were highest for DRB1, lowest for HLA-C.

A note on this clone: Its matching antigen is unknown.

The PCR employed 60 Vbeta primers together with 13 Jbeta primers. Using immunoSEQ multiplex PCR, the repertoire was profiled, and TCRdb retains in-frame clones only, with some absent. This sample has fewer than 150,000 clones, with about 68% found just once. The chain recombines TRBV10-3 with TRBJ2-2; D gene ambiguous. This TCR was sampled from a woman in her thirties or forties in good health and CMV-seropositive. Sequencing input: PBMCs. The CDR3 sequence: CASQTHANTGELFF. As DNA, the CDR3 is TGTGCCTCTCAGACACACGCGAACACCGGGGAGCTGTTTTTT.